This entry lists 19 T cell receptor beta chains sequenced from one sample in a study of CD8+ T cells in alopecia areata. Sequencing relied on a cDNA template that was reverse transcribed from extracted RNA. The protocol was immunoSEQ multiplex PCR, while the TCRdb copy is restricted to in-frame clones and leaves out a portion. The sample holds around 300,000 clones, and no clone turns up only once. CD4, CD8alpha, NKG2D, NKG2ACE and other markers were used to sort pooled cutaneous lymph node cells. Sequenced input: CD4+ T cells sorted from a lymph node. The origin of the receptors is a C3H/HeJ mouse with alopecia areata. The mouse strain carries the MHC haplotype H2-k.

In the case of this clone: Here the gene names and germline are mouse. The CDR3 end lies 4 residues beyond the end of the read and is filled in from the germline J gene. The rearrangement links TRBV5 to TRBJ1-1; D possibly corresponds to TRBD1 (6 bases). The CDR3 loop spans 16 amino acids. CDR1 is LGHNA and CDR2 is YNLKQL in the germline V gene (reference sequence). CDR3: CASSLPGTGGAREVFF. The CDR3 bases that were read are TGTGCCAGCAGCCTCCCCGGGACTGGGGGGGCGCGA.

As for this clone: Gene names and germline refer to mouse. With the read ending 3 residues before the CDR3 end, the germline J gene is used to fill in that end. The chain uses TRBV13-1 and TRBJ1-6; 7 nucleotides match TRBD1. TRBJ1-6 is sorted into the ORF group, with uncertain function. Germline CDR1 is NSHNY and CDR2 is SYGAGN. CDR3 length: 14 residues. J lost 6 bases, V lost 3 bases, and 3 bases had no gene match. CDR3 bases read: TGTGCCAGCAGTGGGGGACAGCTTAATTCGCCC. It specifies CASSGGQLNSP. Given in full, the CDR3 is CASSGGQLNSPLYF.

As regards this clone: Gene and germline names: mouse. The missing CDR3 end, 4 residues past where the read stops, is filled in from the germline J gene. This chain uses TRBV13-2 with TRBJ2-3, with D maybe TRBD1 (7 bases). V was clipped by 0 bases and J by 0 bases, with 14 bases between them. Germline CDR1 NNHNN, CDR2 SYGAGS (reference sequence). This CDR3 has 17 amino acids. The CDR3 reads CASGDVRGRGSAETLYF. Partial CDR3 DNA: TGTGCCAGCGGTGATGTTAGGGGGCGAGGAAGTGCAGAA.

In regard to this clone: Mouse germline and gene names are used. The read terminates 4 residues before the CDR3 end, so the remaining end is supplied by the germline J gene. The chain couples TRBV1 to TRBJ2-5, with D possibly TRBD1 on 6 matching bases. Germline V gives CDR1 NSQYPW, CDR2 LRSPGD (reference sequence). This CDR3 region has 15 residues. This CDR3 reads CTCSADMGTKDTQYF. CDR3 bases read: TGCACCTGCAGTGCAGATATGGGGACAAAAGAC.

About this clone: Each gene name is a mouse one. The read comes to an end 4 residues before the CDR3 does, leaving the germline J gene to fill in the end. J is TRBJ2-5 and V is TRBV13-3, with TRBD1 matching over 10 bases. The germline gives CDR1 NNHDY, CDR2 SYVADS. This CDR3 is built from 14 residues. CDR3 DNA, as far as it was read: TGTGCCAGCAGTGAGAGGGGACAGGGGGAC. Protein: CASSERGQGD. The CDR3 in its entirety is CASSERGQGDTQYF.

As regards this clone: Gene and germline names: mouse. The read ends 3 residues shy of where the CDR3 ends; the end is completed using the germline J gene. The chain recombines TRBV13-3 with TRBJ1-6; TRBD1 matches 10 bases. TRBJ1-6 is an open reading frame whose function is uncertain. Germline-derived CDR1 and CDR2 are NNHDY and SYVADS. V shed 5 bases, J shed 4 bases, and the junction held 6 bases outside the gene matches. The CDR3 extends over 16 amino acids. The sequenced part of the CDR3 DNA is TGTGCCAGCAGCCTCGGGACAGGGGTTTATAATTCGCCC. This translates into CASSLGTGVYNSP. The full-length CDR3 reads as CASSLGTGVYNSPLYF.

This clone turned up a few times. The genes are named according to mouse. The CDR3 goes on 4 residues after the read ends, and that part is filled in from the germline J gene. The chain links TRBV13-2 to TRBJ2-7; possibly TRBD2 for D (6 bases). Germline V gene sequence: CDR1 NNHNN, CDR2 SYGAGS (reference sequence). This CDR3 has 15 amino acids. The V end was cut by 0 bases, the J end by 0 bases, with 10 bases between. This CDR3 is CASGDAWGTSYEQYF. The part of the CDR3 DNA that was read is TGTGCCAGCGGTGATGCATGGGGGACCTCCTAT.

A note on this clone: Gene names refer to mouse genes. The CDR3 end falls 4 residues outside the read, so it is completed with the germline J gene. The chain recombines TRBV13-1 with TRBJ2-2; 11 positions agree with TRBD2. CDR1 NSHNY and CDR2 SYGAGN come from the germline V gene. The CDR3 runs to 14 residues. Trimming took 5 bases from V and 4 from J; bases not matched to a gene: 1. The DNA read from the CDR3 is TGTGCCAGCAGAGGACTGGGGGGCACCGGG. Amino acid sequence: CASRGLGGTG. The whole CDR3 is CASRGLGGTGQLYF.

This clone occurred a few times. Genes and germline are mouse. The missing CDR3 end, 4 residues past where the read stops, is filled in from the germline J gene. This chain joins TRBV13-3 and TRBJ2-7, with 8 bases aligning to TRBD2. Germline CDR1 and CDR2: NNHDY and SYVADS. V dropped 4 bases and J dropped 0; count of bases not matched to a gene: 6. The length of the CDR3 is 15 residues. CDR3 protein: CASSPQTGGSYEQYF. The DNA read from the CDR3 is TGTGCCAGCAGTCCTCAAACTGGGGGCTCCTAT.

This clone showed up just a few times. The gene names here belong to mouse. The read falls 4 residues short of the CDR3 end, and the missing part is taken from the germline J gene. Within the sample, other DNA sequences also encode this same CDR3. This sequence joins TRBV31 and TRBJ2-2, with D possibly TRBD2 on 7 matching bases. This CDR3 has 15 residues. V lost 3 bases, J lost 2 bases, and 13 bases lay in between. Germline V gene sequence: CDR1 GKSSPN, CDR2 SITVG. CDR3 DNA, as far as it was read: TGTGCCTGGAGCCCTTGGGGGGCGAACACCGGG. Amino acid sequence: CAWSPWGANTG. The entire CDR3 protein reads CAWSPWGANTGQLYF.

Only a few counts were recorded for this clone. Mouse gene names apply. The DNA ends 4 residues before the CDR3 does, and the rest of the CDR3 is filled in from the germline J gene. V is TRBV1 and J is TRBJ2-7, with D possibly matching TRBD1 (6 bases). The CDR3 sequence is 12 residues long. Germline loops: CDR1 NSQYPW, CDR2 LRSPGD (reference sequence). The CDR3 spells CTCSGRDNEQYF. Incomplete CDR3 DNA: TGCACCTGCAGTGGCCGGGACAAT. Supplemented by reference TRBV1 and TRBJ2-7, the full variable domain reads VTLLEQNPRWRLVPRGQAVNLRCILKNSQYPWMSWYQQDLQKQLQWLFTLRSPGDKEVKSLPGADYLATRVTDTELRLQVANMSQGRTLYCTCSGRDNEQYFGPGTRLTVL.

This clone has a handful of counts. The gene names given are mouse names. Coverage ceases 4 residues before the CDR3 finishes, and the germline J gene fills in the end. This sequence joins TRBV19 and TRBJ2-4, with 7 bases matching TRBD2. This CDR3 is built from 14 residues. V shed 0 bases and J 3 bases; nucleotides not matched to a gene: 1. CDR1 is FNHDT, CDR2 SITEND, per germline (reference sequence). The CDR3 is CASSIAWGQNTLYF. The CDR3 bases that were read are TGTGCCAGCAGTATAGCCTGGGGGCAAAAC.

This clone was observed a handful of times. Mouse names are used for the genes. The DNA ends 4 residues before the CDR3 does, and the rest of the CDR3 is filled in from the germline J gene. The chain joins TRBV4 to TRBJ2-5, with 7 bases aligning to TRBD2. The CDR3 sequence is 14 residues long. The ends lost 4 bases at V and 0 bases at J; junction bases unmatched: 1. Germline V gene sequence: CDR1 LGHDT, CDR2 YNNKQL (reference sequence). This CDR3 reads CASSLLGNQDTQYF. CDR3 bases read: TGTGCCAGCAGCTTACTGGGGAACCAAGAC.

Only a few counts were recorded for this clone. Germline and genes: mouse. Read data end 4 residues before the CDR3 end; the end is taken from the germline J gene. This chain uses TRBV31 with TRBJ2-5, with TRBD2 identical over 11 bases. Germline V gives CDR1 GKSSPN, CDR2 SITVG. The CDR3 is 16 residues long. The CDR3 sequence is CAWSLRLGGRGDTQYF. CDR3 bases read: TGTGCCTGGAGTCTACGACTGGGGGGGAGAGGGGAC.

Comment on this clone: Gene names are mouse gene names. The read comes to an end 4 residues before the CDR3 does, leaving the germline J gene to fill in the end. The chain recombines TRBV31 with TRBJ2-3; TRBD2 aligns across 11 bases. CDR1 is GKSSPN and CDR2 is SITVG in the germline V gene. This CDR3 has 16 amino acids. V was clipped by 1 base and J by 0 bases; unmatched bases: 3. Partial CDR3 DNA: TGTGCCTGGAGTCACGGGACTGGGGGTAGTGCAGAA. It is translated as CAWSHGTGGSAE. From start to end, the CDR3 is CAWSHGTGGSAETLYF.

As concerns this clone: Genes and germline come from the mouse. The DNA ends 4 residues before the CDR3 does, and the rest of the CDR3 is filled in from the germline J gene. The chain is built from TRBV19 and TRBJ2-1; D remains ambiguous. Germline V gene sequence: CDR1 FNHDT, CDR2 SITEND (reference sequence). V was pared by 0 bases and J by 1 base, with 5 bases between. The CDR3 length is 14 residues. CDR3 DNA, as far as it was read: TGTGCCAGCAGTATAGAACAGAACTATGCT. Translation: CASSIEQNYA. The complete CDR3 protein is CASSIEQNYAEQFF.

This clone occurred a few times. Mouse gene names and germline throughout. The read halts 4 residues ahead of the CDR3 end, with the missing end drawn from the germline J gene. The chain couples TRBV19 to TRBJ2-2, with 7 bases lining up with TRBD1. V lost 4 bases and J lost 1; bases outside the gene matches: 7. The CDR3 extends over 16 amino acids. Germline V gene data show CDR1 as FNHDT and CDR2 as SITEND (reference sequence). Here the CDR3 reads CASSPYRGKNTGQLYF. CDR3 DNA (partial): TGTGCCAGCAGTCCCTACAGGGGAAAAAACACCGGG. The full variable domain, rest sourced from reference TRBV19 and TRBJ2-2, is GGIITQTPKFLIGQEGQKLTLKCQQNFNHDTMYWYRQDSGKGLRLIYYSITENDLQKGDLSEGYDASREKKSSFSLTVTSAQKNEMAVFLCASSPYRGKNTGQLYFGEGSKLTVL.

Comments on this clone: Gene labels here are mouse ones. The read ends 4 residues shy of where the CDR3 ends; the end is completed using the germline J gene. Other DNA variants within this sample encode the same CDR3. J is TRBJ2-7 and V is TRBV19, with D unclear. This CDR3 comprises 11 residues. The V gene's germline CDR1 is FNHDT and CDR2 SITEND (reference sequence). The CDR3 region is CASSPRYEQYF. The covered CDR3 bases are TGTGCCAGCAGTCCCAGATAT.

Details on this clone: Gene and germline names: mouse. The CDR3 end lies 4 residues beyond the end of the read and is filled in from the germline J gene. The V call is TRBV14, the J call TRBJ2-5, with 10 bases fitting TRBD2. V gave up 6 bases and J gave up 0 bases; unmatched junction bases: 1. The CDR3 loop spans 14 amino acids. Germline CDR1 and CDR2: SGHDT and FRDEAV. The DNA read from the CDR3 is TGTGCCAGCAAGGACTGGGGGAACCAAGAC. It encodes CASKDWGNQD. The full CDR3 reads CASKDWGNQDTQYF.